This paragraph covers one T cell receptor beta chain sequence. Original handling: Reference gene primer amplification gave nucleated cell count estimates. Assay used: immunoSEQ multiplex PCR; TCRdb lists only in-frame clones, some missing. V, J and clone size are taken as reported in that table, and D and trimming were inferred from the DNA itself. The table includes around 500,000 clones, 70% to 90% detected once. The CDR3 runs 17 residues. Germline CDR1 reads LGHDT; CDR2 reads YNNKEL (reference sequence). The ends were cut back, 5 bases at V and 2 bases at J, with 21 bases in the middle. This sample stems from a study of blood T cell repertoires in COVID-19.

The receptor comes from a middle-aged woman who had recovered from COVID-19. The rearrangement joins TRBV3-1 (or the pseudogene TRBV3-2) to TRBJ1-1; D perhaps matches TRBD1 (6 bases). The sequencing sample was made of PBMCs or T cells enriched from blood (not recorded which). CDR3 loop: CASSSGISGALNTEAFF. The CDR3 DNA reads TGTGCCAGCAGCTCCGGAATATCAGGGGCCCTAAACACTGAAGCTTTCTTT.